This T cell receptor (beta chain) is drawn from a study of cytomegalovirus exposure and HLA in healthy donors. The PCR was carried out with 60 Vbeta primers and 13 Jbeta primers. Here immunoSEQ multiplex PCR was the method, and the copy in TCRdb shows in-frame clones only, minus some. Here the sample spans about 160,000 clones, around 80% being singletons. The V gene's germline CDR1 is PRHDT and CDR2 FYEKMQ (reference sequence). Trimming left V 6 bases short and J 1 base short, with 24 bases between. The CDR3 contains 18 residues. The chain recombines TRBV13 with TRBJ1-1; D may be TRBD1 (6 bases). This sequence was found in a man aged 25-45 years in good health and CMV-seronegative. The sample was PBMCs. The CDR3: CASSYSGVLGGENTEAFF. CDR3 DNA: TGTGCCAGCAGTTACTCAGGGGTGTTGGGGGGGGAGAACACTGAAGCTTTCTTT.